This T cell receptor beta chain is from a study of cytomegalovirus exposure and HLA in healthy donors. Study in general: The Caucasian-associated ancestry cluster held over 65% of roughly 400 genotyped donors. Study observations and caveats: A highly shared variant cluster was judged a likely technical artifact.

The primer mix had 60 Vbeta and 13 Jbeta primers. The protocol was immunoSEQ multiplex PCR, while the TCRdb copy is restricted to in-frame clones and leaves out a portion. The data show 150,000 to 200,000 clones, with 81% seen just once and around 2% held by the top ten. Regarding this clone: Its antigen is undetermined.

V was cut by 4 bases and J by 10 bases, with 14 bases left in between. The CDR3 runs to 12 residues. Looked up from germline, CDR1 is SGHKS and CDR2 is YYEKEE (reference sequence). The chain recombines TRBV5-5 with TRBJ1-1; D might be TRBD1 (5 bases). Sequenced: PBMCs. The sequence came from a man aged 18 to 29 in good health and CMV-seronegative. CDR3 DNA: TGTGCCAGCAGCCCCCGGGGGGTCGGAGCTTTCTTT. Protein product: CASSPRGVGAFF.